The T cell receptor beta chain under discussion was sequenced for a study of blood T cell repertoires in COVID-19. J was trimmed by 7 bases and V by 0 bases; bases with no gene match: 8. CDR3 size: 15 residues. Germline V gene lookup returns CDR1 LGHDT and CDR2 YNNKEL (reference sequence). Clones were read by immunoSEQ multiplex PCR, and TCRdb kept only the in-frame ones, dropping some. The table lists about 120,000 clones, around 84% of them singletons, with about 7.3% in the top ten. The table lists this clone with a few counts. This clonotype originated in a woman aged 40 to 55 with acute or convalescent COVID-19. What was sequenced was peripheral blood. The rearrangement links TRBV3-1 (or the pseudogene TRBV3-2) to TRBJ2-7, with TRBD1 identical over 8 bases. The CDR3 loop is CASSQDRQGAREQYF. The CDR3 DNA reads TGTGCCAGCAGCCAAGATCGGCAGGGGGCGCGGGAGCAGTACTTC.